This record covers a single TCR beta chain. The CDR3 runs 17 residues. The germline V gene has CDR1 MDHEN and CDR2 SYDVKM. Trimming took 4 bases from V and 6 from J; bases not matched to a gene: 13. Specified time point: longitudinal time-point 1 (baseline). Individuals who volunteered at a blood bank located in Maryland, USA, made up the group of healthy controls. The data are from a study of neurological immune-mediated disorders. TCRdb independently ran MiXCR on the 5' RACE reads; one entry per CDR3 protein. This table holds tens of thousands of distinct CDR3 sequences, roughly 10% found once. Source material: PBMCs. This TCR derives from a man aged 25 to 40 in good health. V gene TRBV28 combines with J gene TRBJ2-5; TRBD2 agrees at 11 bases. The DNA for the CDR3 is TGTGCCAGCAGTTCTCCCGGCGGCACTAGCGGGAGCAAGACCCAGTACTTC. The encoded protein is CASSSPGGTSGSKTQYF. The full variable domain, its missing parts supplied by reference TRBV28 and TRBJ2-5, is DVKVTQSSRYLVKRTGEKVFLECVQDMDHENMFWYRQDPGLGLRLIYFSYDVKMKEKGDIPEGYSVSREKKERFSLILESASTNQTSMYLCASSSPGGTSGSKTQYFGPGTRLLVL.